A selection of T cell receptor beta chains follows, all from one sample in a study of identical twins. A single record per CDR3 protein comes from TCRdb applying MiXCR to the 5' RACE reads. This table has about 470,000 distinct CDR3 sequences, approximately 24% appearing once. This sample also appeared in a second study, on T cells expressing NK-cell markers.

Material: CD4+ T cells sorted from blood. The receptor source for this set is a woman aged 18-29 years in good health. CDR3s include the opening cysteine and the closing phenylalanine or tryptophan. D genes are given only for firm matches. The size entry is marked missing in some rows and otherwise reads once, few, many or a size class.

DNA: TGTGCCAGCAGTTTTCGGACTAGCGGCTCCTACGAGCAGTACTTC; CDR3: CASSFRTSGSYEQYF; J: TRBJ2-7; size: many; V: TRBV12-3/TRBV12-4; D: TRBD2
DNA: TGTGCCAGCAGCTTGGGTGAGGGCAGGGTCTATGGCTACACCTTC; CDR3: CASSLGEGRVYGYTF; J: TRBJ1-2; size: -; V: TRBV5-8; D: -
DNA: TGTGCCATCAGTGAGATATCGACAGGGCGGCGCACAGATACGCAGTATTTT; CDR3: CAISEISTGRRTDTQYF; J: TRBJ2-3; size: few; V: TRBV10-3; D: TRBD1
DNA: TGTGCCAGCAGTTTCCAGTCGAACACTGAAGCTTTCTTT; CDR3: CASSFQSNTEAFF; J: TRBJ1-1; size: many; V: TRBV12-3/TRBV12-4; D: -
DNA: TGCGCCAGCAGCCAAGACAGGGTTCAAGCTTTCTTT; CDR3: CASSQDRVQAFF; J: TRBJ1-1; size: -; V: TRBV4-3; D: -
DNA: TGCAGTGCTAGAGATCCGACTAGCGGGAGGCCTAGCACAGATACGCAGTATTTT; CDR3: CSARDPTSGRPSTDTQYF; J: TRBJ2-3; size: -; V: TRBV20-1; D: TRBD2
DNA: TGCGCCAGCAGTGGAGCGGGAAGCACAGATACGCAGTATTTT; CDR3: CASSGAGSTDTQYF; J: TRBJ2-3; size: once; V: TRBV10-1; D: TRBD2
DNA: TGCAGTGCTGGAATAGGACAGGGGAACACTGAAGCTTTCTTT; CDR3: CSAGIGQGNTEAFF; J: TRBJ1-1; size: once; V: TRBV20-1; D: TRBD1
DNA: TGCGCCAGCAGAGTGAGGACTAGCGATCCCTACGAGCAGTACTTC; CDR3: CASRVRTSDPYEQYF; J: TRBJ2-7; size: -; V: TRBV4-1; D: TRBD2
DNA: TGTGCTAGTGGAGTCAGGGGGAACACTGAAGCTTTCTTT; CDR3: CASGVRGNTEAFF; J: TRBJ1-1; size: -; V: TRBV12-5; D: -
DNA: TGCAGTGCAACTAGCGGAGCTACAGATACGCAGTATTTT; CDR3: CSATSGATDTQYF; J: TRBJ2-3; size: few; V: TRBV20-1; D: TRBD2
DNA: TGTGCCAGCAGTTCCGAAAGGGTTGGGACCTATGGCTACACCTTC; CDR3: CASSSERVGTYGYTF; J: TRBJ1-2; size: -; V: TRBV6-5; D: -
DNA: TGTGCCAGTAGTAAGGATGACAGGCCCCTCAGGCATTTT; CDR3: CASSKDDRPLRHF; J: TRBJ1-5; size: -; V: TRBV19; D: -
DNA: TGTGCCAGCAGCCCCATCAGTGGAACGCAAGAGACCCAGTACTTC; CDR3: CASSPISGTQETQYF; J: TRBJ2-5; size: -; V: TRBV7-9; D: -
DNA: TGTGCCAGCAGCTTGGCCCTAGCGGATGGCACAGATACGCAGTATTTT; CDR3: CASSLALADGTDTQYF; J: TRBJ2-3; size: -; V: TRBV5-5; D: TRBD2
DNA: TGTGCCAGCAGTTTCGGAAGGGCTTACCAGCCCCAGCATTTT; CDR3: CASSFGRAYQPQHF; J: TRBJ1-5; size: few; V: TRBV12-3/TRBV12-4; D: -
DNA: TGTGCCAGCAGCTTATATTTAGCGGGAGGGCCCGATGAGCAGTTCTTC; CDR3: CASSLYLAGGPDEQFF; J: TRBJ2-1; size: -; V: TRBV7-9; D: TRBD2
DNA: TGTGCCACCAGCAGAGATATCGGGACTGCGAATTCACCCCTCCACTTT; CDR3: CATSRDIGTANSPLHF; J: TRBJ1-6; size: few; V: TRBV15; D: -
DNA: TGTGCCAGTCGAAGCGGGGGCACCGGGGAGCTGTTTTTT; CDR3: CASRSGGTGELFF; J: TRBJ2-2; size: -; V: TRBV12-3/TRBV12-4; D: TRBD2
DNA: TGCAGTGTCGGCGGTGGTCCAGATCAGCCCCAGCATTTT; CDR3: CSVGGGPDQPQHF; J: TRBJ1-5; size: -; V: TRBV20-1; D: -
DNA: TGTGCCAGCAGGTTAACTAGCGGGGGTAGCAATGAGCAGTTCTTC; CDR3: CASRLTSGGSNEQFF; J: TRBJ2-1; size: -; V: TRBV7-3; D: TRBD2
DNA: TGTGCCAGCAGCACCGGACAGGGTAGCAATCAGCCCCAGCATTTT; CDR3: CASSTGQGSNQPQHF; J: TRBJ1-5; size: -; V: TRBV11-3; D: TRBD1
DNA: TGTGCCAGCCGACGACATACTACTGAAGCTTTCTTT; CDR3: CASRRHTTEAFF; J: TRBJ1-1; size: few; V: TRBV12-3/TRBV12-4; D: -
DNA: TGTGCCAGCAGGGTTAGCGGGAGGCCGAACACAGATACGCAGTATTTT; CDR3: CASRVSGRPNTDTQYF; J: TRBJ2-3; size: -; V: TRBV12-3/TRBV12-4; D: TRBD2
DNA: TGTGCCAGCAGACTCGACAACTATAGCAATCAGCCCCAGCATTTT; CDR3: CASRLDNYSNQPQHF; J: TRBJ1-5; size: -; V: TRBV12-3/TRBV12-4; D: -
DNA: TGTGCAACAGTAAACCCGAGAAGGGACACTGAAGCTTTCTTT; CDR3: CATVNPRRDTEAFF; J: TRBJ1-1; size: -; V: TRBV2; D: -
DNA: TGTGCCAGCAGTGAAGGGGGATTAGGAGAGACCCAGTACTTC; CDR3: CASSEGGLGETQYF; J: TRBJ2-5; size: once; V: TRBV2; D: -
DNA: TGCAGCGTTGAAGGATCCTTGACCTACGAGCAGTACTTC; CDR3: CSVEGSLTYEQYF; J: TRBJ2-7; size: -; V: TRBV29-1; D: -
DNA: TGTGCCAGCAGCTTAGGGACAGGGAGGACGCAGTATTTT; CDR3: CASSLGTGRTQYF; J: TRBJ2-3; size: -; V: TRBV12-3/TRBV12-4; D: TRBD1
DNA: TGTGCCAGCAGCTTACTCAGTTCTGGAACACGCTACAATGAGCAGTTCTTC; CDR3: CASSLLSSGTRYNEQFF; J: TRBJ2-1; size: few; V: TRBV11-3; D: -
DNA: TGTGCCAGCAGCTCCCAGAGGGTAGCCGGGGAGCTGTTTTTT; CDR3: CASSSQRVAGELFF; J: TRBJ2-2; size: -; V: TRBV11-2; D: -
DNA: TGCAGTGCCGTGGAGCTAGCGCTAAATGAGCAGTTCTTC; CDR3: CSAVELALNEQFF; J: TRBJ2-1; size: few; V: TRBV20-1; D: -
DNA: TGTGCCATCAGGACTGGCAGGGGGCCATATTCCTACGAGCAGTACTTC; CDR3: CAIRTGRGPYSYEQYF; J: TRBJ2-7; size: few; V: TRBV10-3; D: TRBD1
DNA: TGTGCCAGCAGCCCTCTACCGGACCCGACCTACGAGCAGTACTTC; CDR3: CASSPLPDPTYEQYF; J: TRBJ2-7; size: -; V: TRBV7-3; D: -
DNA: TGTGCCATCAGTGAGCTGACGAATTCCTATGGCTACACCTTC; CDR3: CAISELTNSYGYTF; J: TRBJ1-2; size: few; V: TRBV10-3; D: -
DNA: TGTGCCAGCAGTTTATACCCAGAGTATACTCATTCACCCCTCCACTTT; CDR3: CASSLYPEYTHSPLHF; J: TRBJ1-6; size: few; V: TRBV6-5; D: -
DNA: TGCAGTGCTAAGGTAGCGGGAGGTCGAGAGACCCAGTACTTC; CDR3: CSAKVAGGRETQYF; J: TRBJ2-5; size: -; V: TRBV20-1; D: TRBD2
DNA: TGCGCCAGCAGCTTGGGGGAGGGGGCGTTCTACAATGAGCAGTTCTTC; CDR3: CASSLGEGAFYNEQFF; J: TRBJ2-1; size: -; V: TRBV5-1; D: -
DNA: TGCAGTGCTACGGACCCGAGAGGGTGGACCCAGTACTTC; CDR3: CSATDPRGWTQYF; J: TRBJ2-5; size: few; V: TRBV20-1; D: -
DNA: TGTGCCAGCAGCTTAGCTATCCTCGACAGGGGGAGGACCTTC; CDR3: CASSLAILDRGRTF; J: TRBJ1-2; size: -; V: TRBV7-2; D: TRBD1
DNA: TGTGCCAGCAGTGAAGCTACAGGTGTAATCGTGACCCAGTACTTC; CDR3: CASSEATGVIVTQYF; J: TRBJ2-5; size: few; V: TRBV6-1; D: -
DNA: TGTGCCAGCAGCCCCTCCTGGGCAACTAATGAAAAACTGTTTTTT; CDR3: CASSPSWATNEKLFF; J: TRBJ1-4; size: -; V: TRBV3-1; D: -
DNA: TGCGCCAGCAGCTTACTAGCGGGCCACTTAAAGGGGCAGTTCTTC; CDR3: CASSLLAGHLKGQFF; J: TRBJ2-1; size: few; V: TRBV5-1; D: TRBD2
DNA: TGCAGTGCTAGTGGCAGCCAAGAGACCCAGTACTTC; CDR3: CSASGSQETQYF; J: TRBJ2-5; size: many; V: TRBV20-1; D: -
DNA: TGCAGTGCTAGACCTAGCCCGAGCTCCTACGAGCAGTACTTC; CDR3: CSARPSPSSYEQYF; J: TRBJ2-7; size: -; V: TRBV20-1; D: -
DNA: TGCAGTGCTAGAGAAGAGAGACAGGGAACCCACGAGCAGTACTTC; CDR3: CSAREERQGTHEQYF; J: TRBJ2-7; size: -; V: TRBV20-1; D: TRBD1
DNA: TGTGCCAGCAGGGACATCGCGGGCACTGAAGCTTTCTTT; CDR3: CASRDIAGTEAFF; J: TRBJ1-1; size: -; V: TRBV27; D: -
DNA: TGTGCCAGCAGCTTAGTGATTACAGGGGCTGGCTACACCTTC; CDR3: CASSLVITGAGYTF; J: TRBJ1-2; size: -; V: TRBV7-2; D: TRBD1
DNA: TGTGCCATCAGTGAATCGTCACTAGCTTCCTTCAATGAGCAGTTCTTC; CDR3: CAISESSLASFNEQFF; J: TRBJ2-1; size: -; V: TRBV10-3; D: -
DNA: TGCGCCAGCAGCTTCGGGGGGGCCGAGGAGACCCAGTACTTC; CDR3: CASSFGGAEETQYF; J: TRBJ2-5; size: -; V: TRBV5-1; D: TRBD2
DNA: TGTGCCACACAGGGCGGCGGATTAGTCCAAGAGACCCAGTACTTC; CDR3: CATQGGGLVQETQYF; J: TRBJ2-5; size: -; V: TRBV25-1; D: -
DNA: TGTGCCAGCAGCCGGGGGGTTATGAACACTGAAGCTTTCTTT; CDR3: CASSRGVMNTEAFF; J: TRBJ1-1; size: few; V: TRBV7-9; D: -
DNA: TGTGCCAGCAGTTACTCGAGTATCGGCGAGCAGTACTTC; CDR3: CASSYSSIGEQYF; J: TRBJ2-7; size: -; V: TRBV6-6; D: -
DNA: TGTGCCAGCAGTGGGCGGGGTAGCCTATACGAGCAGTACTTC; CDR3: CASSGRGSLYEQYF; J: TRBJ2-7; size: -; V: TRBV27; D: -
DNA: TGTGCCAGCAGCCCCGAGGACTTT; CDR3: CASSPEDF; J: TRBJ1-1; size: few; V: TRBV7-9; D: -
DNA: TGCAGTGCTAGCTCCGGGACTAGCTCTGAGACCCAGTACTTC; CDR3: CSASSGTSSETQYF; J: TRBJ2-5; size: few; V: TRBV20-1; D: TRBD2
DNA: TGTGCCAGCACTCGAAATGCAACTAATGAAAAACTGTTTTTT; CDR3: CASTRNATNEKLFF; J: TRBJ1-4; size: few; V: TRBV12-3/TRBV12-4; D: -
DNA: TGTGCCAGCAGCTTAGGACTAGCGGGGGAGGAGCAGTTCTTC; CDR3: CASSLGLAGEEQFF; J: TRBJ2-1; size: -; V: TRBV11-2; D: TRBD2